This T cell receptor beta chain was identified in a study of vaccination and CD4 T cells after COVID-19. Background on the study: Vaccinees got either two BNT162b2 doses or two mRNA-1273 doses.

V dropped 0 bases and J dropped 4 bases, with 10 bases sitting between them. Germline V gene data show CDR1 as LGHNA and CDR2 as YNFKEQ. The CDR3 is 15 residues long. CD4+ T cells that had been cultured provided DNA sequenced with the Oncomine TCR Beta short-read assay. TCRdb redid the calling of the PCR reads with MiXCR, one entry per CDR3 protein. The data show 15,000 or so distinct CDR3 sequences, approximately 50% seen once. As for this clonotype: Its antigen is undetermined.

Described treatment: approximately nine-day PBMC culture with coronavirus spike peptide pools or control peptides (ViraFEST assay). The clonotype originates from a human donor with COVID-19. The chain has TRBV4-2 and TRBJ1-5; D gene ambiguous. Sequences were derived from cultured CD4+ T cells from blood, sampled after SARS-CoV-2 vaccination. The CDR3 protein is CASSQDPRGNQPQHF. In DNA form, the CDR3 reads TGTGCCAGCAGCCAAGATCCGCGAGGAAATCAGCCCCAGCATTTT.